The rows below give T cell receptor beta chains drawn from one sample of a study of blood T cell repertoires in COVID-19. Measured with immunoSEQ multiplex PCR; TCRdb has only the in-frame clones, and not every one. Among around 200,000 clones, about 77% were seen once, and the ten largest hold about 2.8%. Sequencing was done on a sample of peripheral blood. The source is a woman older than 75 with active or convalescent COVID-19. CDR3s include the opening cysteine and the closing phenylalanine or tryptophan. D genes are given only for firm matches. Clone size is shown for a subset of rows, as once, few, many or a class of expanded clone.

v_gene: TRBV5-6; j_gene: TRBJ1-2; abundance: -; d_gene: -; CDR3aa: CASSRIQGYYGYTF; CDR3nt: TGTGCCAGCAGCCGAATACAGGGCTACTATGGCTACACCTTC
v_gene: TRBV7-2; j_gene: TRBJ2-2; abundance: many; d_gene: -; CDR3aa: CASSKRTGGTGELFF; CDR3nt: TGTGCCAGCAGCAAACGGACAGGAGGGACCGGGGAGCTGTTTTTT
v_gene: TRBV12-3/TRBV12-4; j_gene: TRBJ1-1; abundance: once; d_gene: -; CDR3aa: CASSLSGEAFF; CDR3nt: TGTGCCAGCAGTTTGAGCGGAGAAGCTTTCTTT
v_gene: TRBV19; j_gene: TRBJ1-1; abundance: -; d_gene: -; CDR3aa: CATAGRNEAFF; CDR3nt: TGTGCCACTGCTGGCAGGAATGAAGCTTTCTTT
v_gene: TRBV2; j_gene: TRBJ1-2; abundance: once; d_gene: TRBD1; CDR3aa: CASSADRVDGYTF; CDR3nt: TGTGCCAGCAGTGCAGACAGGGTGGATGGCTACACCTTC
v_gene: TRBV10-1; j_gene: TRBJ2-1; abundance: -; d_gene: TRBD2; CDR3aa: CASRPLRGVVGQDNEQFF; CDR3nt: TGCGCCAGCAGGCCCCTGCGGGGGGTAGTAGGTCAGGACAATGAGCAGTTCTTC
v_gene: TRBV9; j_gene: TRBJ2-2; abundance: -; d_gene: TRBD1; CDR3aa: CASSVGQGVGTGELFF; CDR3nt: TGTGCCAGCAGCGTAGGACAGGGGGTGGGCACCGGGGAGCTGTTTTTT
v_gene: TRBV29-1; j_gene: TRBJ1-1; abundance: once; d_gene: -; CDR3aa: CSVEFGGGTEAFF; CDR3nt: TGCAGCGTTGAATTTGGGGGGGGAACTGAAGCTTTCTTT
v_gene: TRBV14; j_gene: TRBJ1-2; abundance: -; d_gene: TRBD1; CDR3aa: CASSPWTGNYGYTF; CDR3nt: TGTGCCAGCAGCCCCTGGACAGGGAACTATGGCTACACCTTC
v_gene: TRBV3-1/TRBV3-2; j_gene: TRBJ1-1; abundance: -; d_gene: -; CDR3aa: CASSRDSGDAFF; CDR3nt: TGTGCCAGCAGCCGGGACTCCGGGGATGCTTTCTTT
v_gene: TRBV5-1; j_gene: TRBJ2-5; abundance: -; d_gene: TRBD1; CDR3aa: CASSLLGQGVETQYF; CDR3nt: TGCGCCAGCAGCTTGCTCGGACAGGGGGTGGAGACCCAGTACTTC
v_gene: TRBV5-6; j_gene: TRBJ1-1; abundance: -; d_gene: -; CDR3aa: CASSLFTGYTEAFF; CDR3nt: TGTGCCAGCAGCTTGTTTACGGGGTACACTGAAGCTTTCTTT
v_gene: TRBV28; j_gene: TRBJ1-2; abundance: -; d_gene: -; CDR3aa: CASSPTDSRGYTF; CDR3nt: TGTGCCAGCAGCCCCACCGACAGTCGAGGCTACACCTTC
v_gene: TRBV7-2; j_gene: TRBJ1-2; abundance: -; d_gene: TRBD1; CDR3aa: CASSPSGGYGYTF; CDR3nt: TGTGCCAGCAGCCCCTCAGGGGGCTATGGCTACACCTTC
v_gene: TRBV7-8; j_gene: TRBJ2-7; abundance: -; d_gene: -; CDR3aa: CASSLLGALPYEQYF; CDR3nt: TGTGCCAGCAGCTTATTGGGGGCATTGCCCTACGAGCAGTACTTC
v_gene: TRBV9; j_gene: TRBJ1-2; abundance: -; d_gene: -; CDR3aa: CASSFGEGGDYGYTF; CDR3nt: TGTGCCAGCAGCTTCGGCGAGGGGGGGGACTATGGCTACACCTTC
v_gene: TRBV4-2; j_gene: TRBJ1-1; abundance: once; d_gene: -; CDR3aa: CASSQEADRLNTEAFF; CDR3nt: TGTGCCAGCAGCCAAGAGGCCGACAGGTTGAACACTGAAGCTTTCTTT
v_gene: TRBV7-9; j_gene: TRBJ1-2; abundance: -; d_gene: TRBD1; CDR3aa: CASSLSRGLYGYTF; CDR3nt: TGTGCCAGCAGCTTAAGCAGGGGGCTCTATGGCTACACCTTC
v_gene: TRBV5-1; j_gene: TRBJ2-5; abundance: -; d_gene: -; CDR3aa: CASSLEGETQYF; CDR3nt: TGCGCCAGCAGCTTGGAGGGGGAGACCCAGTACTTC
v_gene: TRBV29-1; j_gene: TRBJ2-5; abundance: -; d_gene: -; CDR3aa: CSVDPAGQETQYF; CDR3nt: TGCAGCGTTGATCCAGCGGGCCAAGAGACCCAGTACTTC
v_gene: TRBV5-1; j_gene: TRBJ2-1; abundance: -; d_gene: -; CDR3aa: CASSFTGVGSYNEQFF; CDR3nt: TGCGCCAGCAGCTTCACCGGGGTCGGCTCCTACAATGAGCAGTTCTTC
v_gene: TRBV18; j_gene: TRBJ2-3; abundance: once; d_gene: -; CDR3aa: CASSPETDTQYF; CDR3nt: TGTGCCAGCTCACCGGAGACAGATACGCAGTATTTT
v_gene: TRBV28; j_gene: TRBJ2-6; abundance: -; d_gene: -; CDR3aa: CASRGSGANVLTF; CDR3nt: TGTGCCAGTAGAGGCTCTGGGGCCAACGTCCTGACTTTC
v_gene: TRBV5-1; j_gene: TRBJ2-5; abundance: -; d_gene: TRBD2; CDR3aa: CASSRGVGETQYF; CDR3nt: TGCGCCAGCAGCCGGGGGGTCGGAGAGACCCAGTACTTC
v_gene: TRBV7-9; j_gene: TRBJ1-4; abundance: few; d_gene: -; CDR3aa: CASSPQATNEKLFF; CDR3nt: TGTGCCAGCAGTCCCCAGGCAACTAATGAAAAACTGTTTTTT
v_gene: TRBV7-8; j_gene: TRBJ1-3; abundance: -; d_gene: TRBD1; CDR3aa: CASSPVLGQGNTIYF; CDR3nt: TGTGCCAGCAGCCCTGTCCTAGGACAGGGGAACACCATATATTTT
v_gene: TRBV5-5; j_gene: TRBJ2-7; abundance: -; d_gene: TRBD1; CDR3aa: CASSFLTGASSYEQYF; CDR3nt: TGTGCCAGCAGCTTTCTAACAGGGGCCAGCTCCTACGAGCAGTACTTC
v_gene: TRBV5-1; j_gene: TRBJ2-1; abundance: -; d_gene: -; CDR3aa: CASSLDSGGDMQFF; CDR3nt: TGCGCCAGCAGCTTGGATTCAGGAGGTGATATGCAGTTCTTC
v_gene: TRBV20-1; j_gene: TRBJ1-2; abundance: -; d_gene: TRBD1; CDR3aa: CSASWTGYYGYTF; CDR3nt: TGCAGTGCTAGTTGGACAGGTTACTATGGCTACACCTTC
v_gene: TRBV25-1; j_gene: TRBJ1-2; abundance: -; d_gene: TRBD1; CDR3aa: CASRGQGSAYGYTF; CDR3nt: TGTGCCAGCAGGGGACAGGGTTCCGCCTATGGCTACACCTTC
v_gene: TRBV7-9; j_gene: TRBJ1-2; abundance: -; d_gene: -; CDR3aa: CASSTRTGNYGYTF; CDR3nt: TGTGCCAGCAGCACCCGTACAGGGAACTATGGCTACACCTTC